The source of this TCR beta chain is a study of high-grade serous ovarian cancer treatment subgroups (dated by TCRdb to 2020 to 2023). Describing the broader study: A mean of approximately 13,000 reads and more than 7,000 unique TCR beta rearrangements per sample was generated by sequencing. A cohort of about 30 patients was included: approximately ten with no residual disease after primary surgery (R0), approximately ten who were excellent NACT responders, and approximately ten who were poor NACT responders. TCR beta repertoires were profiled in patients with high-grade serous ovarian cancer who were grouped, under a laparoscopic triage algorithm, by complete gross resection or by neoadjuvant chemotherapy response. In total there were roughly 81 samples, since every patient provided one primary tumor sample and two metastatic tumor samples. The full study reports these points: Neoantigen level correlated positively with TCR clonal relatedness, and copy number variation and mutation load from whole-genome sequencing showed a positive trend with TCR clonal relatedness. Because bulk tumor TCR sequencing provided no spatial information, insight into HGSC tumor complexity and diversity was limited. The TCR repertoire analyses centered on CDR3, and CDR1 and CDR2 were not analyzed. Repertoire similarity between tumors of the same patient ranged about 0.095 to 0.79, whereas almost no similarity was seen between different patients.

In the case of this clone: The clone's antigen remains unknown. No much larger clone exists at a distance of one base, and base qualities are not known.

Collection of tumor samples took place before definitive surgery or chemotherapy. Genomic DNA was extracted by the MD Anderson Biospecimen Extraction Resource, and TCR sequencing was done by the MD Anderson Cancer Genomics Laboratory. Between the V and J ends, shortened by 0 bases and 9 bases respectively, the junction contains 18 bases. CDR1 and CDR2, per the germline V gene, are LGHNA and YNFKEQ. Measured from the cysteine to the phenylalanine, the CDR3 is 16 residues long. Only the CDR3 DNA is retained, 48 bases long and in frame from the first base. The 70 to 90 tumor samples underwent high-throughput TCR profiling with ImmunoSEQ. The authors' pipeline ran thus. Richness (unique productive sequences), clonality, evenness and relatedness were included as repertoire diversity metrics, and similarity between samples was assessed with the Bhattacharyya coefficient. Conclusions stayed consistent in a sensitivity analysis that left out TCRs with fewer than two reads. TCRdb took this table from immuneACCESS and kept in-frame rearrangements with V and J called. Such tables lack part of the clones; where checked against another copy, unresolved V genes explain under half of the gap, and the rest is unexplained. That table gives V, J and clone size, and the DNA gave D and trimming. The sample table shows approximately 40,000 clones, and around three quarters are seen once. The top ten constitute about 3% of the sample.

The sequence was collected from a human donor with high-grade serous ovarian cancer. The sequencing input was tumor tissue. Here the chain combines TRBV4-2 and TRBJ1-5; a tentative D match to TRBD1 spans 5 bases. Here the CDR3 is given as CASSQDFTATRGPQHF. DNA sequence: TGTGCCAGCAGCCAAGATTTTACAGCTACAAGGGGGCCCCAGCATTTT.